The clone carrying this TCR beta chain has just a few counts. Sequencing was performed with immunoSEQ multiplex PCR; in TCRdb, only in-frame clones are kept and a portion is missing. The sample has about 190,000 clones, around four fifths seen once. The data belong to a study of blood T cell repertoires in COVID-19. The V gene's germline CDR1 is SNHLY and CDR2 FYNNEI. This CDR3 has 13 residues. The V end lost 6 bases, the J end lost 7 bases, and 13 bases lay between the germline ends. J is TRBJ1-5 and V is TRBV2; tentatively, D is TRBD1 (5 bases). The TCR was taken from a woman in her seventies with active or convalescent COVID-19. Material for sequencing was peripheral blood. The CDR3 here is CASRGQKGQPQHF. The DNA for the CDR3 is TGTGCCAGCAGGGGGCAAAAAGGGCAGCCCCAGCATTTT.